These 28 T cell receptor beta chains were all obtained from the same sample, sequenced in a study of T cell repertoires in cytomegalovirus infection. TCRdb re-analysed the reads in MiXCR, keeping a single row per CDR3 protein. The sample lists about 740,000 distinct CDR3 sequences, roughly 36% seen once, with about 2.8% in the top ten. The sample consisted of PBMCs. Source of these receptors: a human donor in good health (CMV status not recorded). Some clones in this sample may be carry-over from other donors' samples.

The rearrangement links TRBV5-4 to TRBJ1-1; TRBD1 aligns across 7 bases. The length of the CDR3 is 17 residues. The germline CDR1 and CDR2 sequences are SGHNT and YYREEE (reference sequence). The J segment lost 3 bases and the V segment lost 4 bases, leaving 15 bases of the junction unmatched. DNA for the CDR3: TGTGCCAGCAGCGGAGCGACAGGGAATATATTGGACACTGAAGCTTTCTTT. This gives the protein CASSGATGNILDTEAFF.

This clonotype showed up just a few times. The CDR3 sequence: CASRLLAQGPRGYTF. The CDR3 nucleotides read TGTGCCAGCAGGCTTCTGGCACAGGGGCCTCGGGGCTACACCTTC. This chain connects TRBV12-3 or TRBV12-4 to TRBJ1-2; 7 bases map to TRBD1. The CDR3 consists of 15 residues. After removal of 6 bases from V and 8 bases from J, the junction contained 15 bases not matched to a gene.

With regard to this clonotype: A much larger clone lies a single base off, so this may be a read error. No conserved phenylalanine or tryptophan is present at the end of the CDR3, so a read error is the likely explanation. This sequence joins TRBV7-2 and TRBJ2-1, with 11 positions matching TRBD2. CDR3 length: 16 amino acids. The germline V gene encodes CDR1 SGHTA and CDR2 FQGNSA. V lost 2 bases, J lost 4 bases, and 4 bases stayed unmatched. CDR3 nucleotide sequence: TGTGCCAGCAGCTTAACCGGGACTAGCGGTTACAATGAGCAGTTCTTA. Amino acid sequence: CASSLTGTSGYNEQFL.

This clonotype was observed a handful of times. J is TRBJ1-6 and V is TRBV5-6, with 9 nucleotides matching TRBD1. Looked up from germline, CDR1 is SGHDT and CDR2 is YYEEEE. The junction had 2 bases not matched to a gene; V was cut back by 0 bases and J by 10 bases. This CDR3 is 14 amino acids long. This chain's CDR3 is CASSLGTGDSPLHF. CDR3 bases: TGTGCCAGCAGCTTGGGGACAGGGGACTCACCCCTCCACTTT.

This clonotype was recorded at least ten times. The chain employs TRBV19 and TRBJ2-1; 7 bases agree with TRBD2. V shed 7 bases, J shed 7 bases, and the junction held 19 bases outside the gene matches. CDR3 length: 17 residues. The germline CDR1 and CDR2 sequences are LNHDA and SQIVND (reference sequence). CDR3 region: CASKARSSGYLANEQFF. In DNA form, the CDR3 reads TGTGCCAGTAAGGCGAGGTCTAGCGGCTATCTAGCAAATGAGCAGTTCTTC. The entire variable domain, with the rest obtained from reference TRBV19 and TRBJ2-1, is as follows: DGGITQSPKYLFRKEGQNVTLSCEQNLNHDAMYWYRQDPGQGLRLIYYSQIVNDFQKGDIAEGYSVSREKKESFPLTVTSAQKNPTAFYLCASKARSSGYLANEQFFGPGTRLTVL.

This clonotype came up many times. A read error may produce the germline difference seen at one junction end. The chain uses TRBV28 and TRBJ1-6; D uncertain. Germline CDR1 and CDR2: MDHEN and SYDVKM. The CDR3 covers 17 residues. The CDR3 sequence is CASGLSTSGRDNSPLHF. Written as DNA, the CDR3 is TGTGCCAGCGGTTTGAGTACCTCCGGGAGAGATAATTCACCCCTCCACTTT.

This clonotype was counted between two and nine times. This chain uses TRBV10-3 with TRBJ2-7; 7 bases line up with TRBD1. This CDR3 comprises 13 residues. The V gene's germline CDR1 is ENHRY and CDR2 SYGVKD. Unmatched junction bases numbered 8, after V lost 8 bases and J lost 4 bases. The CDR3 loop is CAIRRDRPYEQYF. In DNA, the CDR3 is TGTGCCATCCGCCGGGACAGACCTTACGAGCAGTACTTC.

This clonotype was detected only a few times. The chain recombines TRBV5-5 with TRBJ2-2; D uncertain. The CDR3 length is 16 residues. Germline CDR1 and CDR2: SGHKS and YYEKEE (reference sequence). Trimming removed 4 bases at V and 6 bases at J, with 19 bases between. The CDR3 region has the DNA TGTGCCAGCAGCCAAACACGTATTGCTGGGGCCGGGGAGCTGTTTTTT. Translation gives CASSQTRIAGAGELFF.

The genes are TRBV19 and TRBJ2-1; TRBD2 aligns across 11 bases. Trimming took 5 bases from V and 5 from J; bases not matched to a gene: 2. CDR3 size: 14 residues. In germline, CDR1 is LNHDA, CDR2 SQIVND (reference sequence). The CDR3 loop reads CASSLAGGDNEQFF. The CDR3 nucleotides are TGTGCCAGTAGTTTAGCGGGAGGGGACAATGAGCAGTTCTTC.

This clonotype occurred a few times. The chain combines TRBV7-2 with TRBJ2-7; 10 bases are shared with TRBD2. The CDR3 spans 15 residues. Germline CDR1 and CDR2: SGHTA and FQGNSA. The junction had 6 bases not matched to a gene; V was cut back by 4 bases and J by 3 bases. CDR3 nucleotides: TGTGCCAGCAGCTGGGTAGCGGGAGGAAACTACGAGCAGTACTTC. Translation gives CASSWVAGGNYEQYF.

The chain joins TRBV20-1 to TRBJ1-1; D is unresolved. The CDR3 runs 16 residues. Trimming removed 3 bases from V and 0 bases from J, with 17 bases in between. CDR1 and CDR2 (germline): DFQATT, SNEGSKA (reference sequence). The CDR3 protein is CSASSGRAGMNTEAFF. CDR3 DNA: TGCAGTGCTAGTAGTGGCCGGGCGGGAATGAACACTGAAGCTTTCTTT.

The chain carries TRBV6-5 and TRBJ2-2; TRBD2 aligns across 8 bases. V shed 5 bases, J shed 3 bases, and the junction held 5 bases outside the gene matches. CDR3 size: 15 residues. The germline gives CDR1 MNHEY, CDR2 SVGAGI. The CDR3, as DNA: TGTGCCAGCAGTCGAATCGGGAGGGACACCGGGGAGCTGTTTTTT. Protein sequence: CASSRIGRDTGELFF.

This clonotype was counted a few times. J is TRBJ1-4 and V is TRBV7-9, with D maybe TRBD1 (5 bases). The germline V gene encodes CDR1 SEHNR and CDR2 FQNEAQ (reference sequence). The CDR3 has 14 residues. V was shortened by 1 base and J by 13 bases, with 16 bases between the two germline ends. The CDR3: CASSLDGASMGLFF. CDR3 DNA sequence: TGTGCCAGCAGCTTAGACGGGGCATCGATGGGACTGTTTTTT.

This rearrangement joins TRBV7-9 to TRBJ2-5; unclear D gene. With 10 bases removed from V and 4 bases from J, the gap between germline ends came to 19 bases. Germline CDR1 is SEHNR and CDR2 is FQNEAQ (reference sequence). The CDR3 is 14 residues long. CDR3 residues: CANILTGSGETQYF. CDR3 nucleotides: TGTGCCAACATCCTCACCGGGTCCGGAGAGACCCAGTACTTC.

Ten or more counts support this clonotype. The chain couples TRBV7-6 to TRBJ2-1; 10 nucleotides align to TRBD2. The germline gives CDR1 SGHVS, CDR2 FNYEAQ. The V and J ends lost 2 bases and 7 bases, in that order; junction bases with no gene match: 2. There are 14 residues in the CDR3. The CDR3 spells CASSLLAGANEQFF. The CDR3 bases are TGTGCCAGCAGCTTACTAGCGGGGGCAAATGAGCAGTTCTTC. Together with reference TRBV7-6 and TRBJ2-1, the CDR3 gives the full variable domain: GAGVSQSPRYKVTKRGQDVALRCDPISGHVSLYWYRQALGQGPEFLTYFNYEAQQDKSGLPNDRFSAERPEGSISTLTIQRTEQRDSAMYRCASSLLAGANEQFFGPGTRLTVL.

The chain has TRBV10-3 and TRBJ1-1; 8 positions agree with TRBD1. The CDR3 loop spans 14 amino acids. Germline V gene lookup returns CDR1 ENHRY and CDR2 SYGVKD. V shed 6 bases and J 4 bases; nucleotides not matched to a gene: 7. Written as DNA, the CDR3 is TGTGCCATCAGGTCAGGGGGCTTGGGCACTGAAGCTTTCTTT. It encodes CAIRSGGLGTEAFF.

The sample holds a few counts of this clonotype. The rearrangement joins TRBV28 to TRBJ2-7; TRBD2 aligns across 9 bases. The CDR3 runs 12 residues. The junction had 5 bases not matched to a gene; V was cut back by 5 bases and J by 9 bases. The germline V gene has CDR1 MDHEN and CDR2 SYDVKM. The CDR3 sequence is CASSPGLAVQYF. The CDR3 DNA reads TGTGCCAGCAGTCCGGGACTAGCAGTGCAGTACTTC. Variable domain in full (rest from reference TRBV28 and TRBJ2-7): DVKVTQSSRYLVKRTGEKVFLECVQDMDHENMFWYRQDPGLGLRLIYFSYDVKMKEKGDIPEGYSVSREKKERFSLILESASTNQTSMYLCASSPGLAVQYFGPGTRLTVT.

This clonotype was detected only a few times. The chain couples TRBV7-9 to TRBJ1-2; 8 bases are a match to TRBD1. V gave up 5 bases and J gave up 0 bases; unmatched junction bases: 8. This CDR3 spans 16 amino acids. Germline lookup yields CDR1 SEHNR and CDR2 FQNEAQ (reference sequence). In DNA, the CDR3 is TGTGCCAGCAGCCCTACAGGACAGGGAACTAACTATGGCTACACCTTC. Protein: CASSPTGQGTNYGYTF.

This clonotype occurred many times. This chain connects TRBV12-3 or TRBV12-4 to TRBJ1-2, with unresolved D. V dropped 5 bases and J dropped 8 bases, with 18 bases sitting between them. The CDR3 length is 14 residues. For the CDR3, the DNA is TGTGCCAGCAGTCCCTCGACGGAAATAAGGGGCTACACCTTC. This translates into CASSPSTEIRGYTF.

CDR3 nucleotide sequence: TGTGCCAGCAGCCAGTTGGCGCCAAACAGGGGCTCCACCGAGCAGTACTTC. As protein: CASSQLAPNRGSTEQYF. This chain uses TRBV3-1 with TRBJ2-7; 7 bases map to TRBD1. After removal of 3 bases from V and 6 bases from J, the junction contained 17 bases not matched to a gene. Germline V gives CDR1 LGHDT, CDR2 YNNKEL (reference sequence). The CDR3 runs 17 residues.

This clonotype was seen a handful of times. The chain combines TRBV15 with TRBJ2-2, with 7 nucleotides matching TRBD1. J gave up 4 bases and V 0 bases, and 5 bases lay outside the gene matches. This CDR3 has 16 residues. Per the germline V gene, CDR1 is LNHNV and CDR2 is YYDKDF (reference sequence). The CDR3 DNA reads as TGTGCCACCAGCAGAGATTGGGACAGCTTCACCGGGGAGCTGTTTTTT. This sequence encodes CATSRDWDSFTGELFF.

This clonotype showed up just once. This chain uses TRBV19 with TRBJ2-3, with no clear D. The germline V gene encodes CDR1 LNHDA and CDR2 SQIVND (reference sequence). Trimming stripped 8 bases from V and 1 base from J, with 16 bases between. The CDR3 loop spans 15 amino acids. The CDR3 region has the DNA TGTGCCAGTGATTTGGGCAGTCCCGGCACAGATACGCAGTATTTT. Translating it yields CASDLGSPGTDTQYF.

This chain uses TRBV28 with TRBJ1-1; TRBD1 aligns across 7 bases. Germline V lookup: CDR1 MDHEN, CDR2 SYDVKM. The CDR3 is made up of 13 amino acids. J gave up 11 bases and V 6 bases, and 12 bases lay outside the gene matches. CDR3 loop: CASSSPDREGAFF. CDR3 bases: TGTGCCAGCAGCTCACCTGACAGGGAAGGTGCTTTCTTT. Based on the CDR3 plus reference TRBV28 and TRBJ1-1, the full variable domain is DVKVTQSSRYLVKRTGEKVFLECVQDMDHENMFWYRQDPGLGLRLIYFSYDVKMKEKGDIPEGYSVSREKKERFSLILESASTNQTSMYLCASSSPDREGAFFGQGTRLTVV.

This clonotype has only a few counts. The genes are TRBV19 and TRBJ2-7; D may be TRBD1 (5 bases). With 5 bases removed from V and 3 bases from J, the gap between germline ends came to 14 bases. The CDR3 is 14 amino acids. Germline V gene lookup returns CDR1 LNHDA and CDR2 SQIVND (reference sequence). The DNA for the CDR3 is TGTGCCAGTAGTCTCCAGGGCGGTTTCTACGAGCAGTACTTC. Protein: CASSLQGGFYEQYF.

This chain connects TRBV7-8 to TRBJ2-7; 13 bases align to TRBD2. Trimming took 4 bases from V and 2 from J; bases not matched to a gene: 5. The CDR3 loop spans 16 amino acids. Germline values: CDR1 SGHVS, CDR2 FQNEAQ. The CDR3, as DNA: TGTGCCAGCAGCTCCGGGACTAGCGGGACAGCCTACGAGCAGTACTTC. This codes for CASSSGTSGTAYEQYF.

This clonotype has only a few counts. V usage is TRBV28 and J usage is TRBJ1-5, with D tentatively TRBD1 (6 bases). V lost 6 bases to trimming and J lost 4 bases, with 16 bases between them. From germline, CDR1 is MDHEN and CDR2 SYDVKM. The CDR3 totals 15 residues. This CDR3 reads CASSTGPEVNQPQHF. DNA for the CDR3: TGTGCCAGCAGCACAGGGCCCGAGGTAAATCAGCCCCAGCATTTT.

The chain couples TRBV6-4 to TRBJ2-1, with 15 bases that match TRBD2. Germline CDR1 is MRHNA and CDR2 is SNTAGT. This CDR3 region has 16 residues. The ends lost 6 bases at V and 4 bases at J; junction bases unmatched: 4. The CDR3 DNA follows: TGTGCCAGCAGGGGGACTAGCGGGGGGACTTACAATGAGCAGTTCTTC. Amino acids: CASRGTSGGTYNEQFF.

The gene calls are TRBV6-1 and TRBJ2-7; D is perhaps TRBD1 or TRBD2 (5 bases each). The CDR3 spans 14 residues. The germline V gene encodes CDR1 MNHNS and CDR2 SASEGT. The germline V and J ends were trimmed by 3 bases and 2 bases, with 11 bases remaining between them. The CDR3 is CASSDGGGPYEQYF. In nucleotides, the CDR3 is TGTGCCAGCAGTGACGGTGGGGGTCCCTACGAGCAGTACTTC.